Here is one TCR beta chain with its context. Patients from Seattle were sampled longitudinally, starting during active infection. This entry belongs to a study of blood T cell repertoires in COVID-19. Overall study context: Samples taken during acute and convalescent COVID-19 were collected in the United States, Italy and Spain. In each case, the material was cDNA or gDNA derived from T cells, B-cell-depleted T cells, or PBMCs.

Germline CDR1 MDHEN, CDR2 SYDVKM. The CDR3 sequence is 12 residues long. V lost 10 bases and J 4 bases, leaving 13 bases between the germline ends. In the original workflow: Amplification of reference gene primers was used by the study to estimate nucleated cell counts. Produced via immunoSEQ multiplex PCR; TCRdb's table is partial and in-frame only. Clone size and the V and J calls come from that table; the DNA yielded D and trimming. The sample holds about 260,000 clones; 80% to 90% are singletons and the top ten take more than 8.5%. This clonotype was obtained from a woman in her 70s with COVID-19, enrolled during active disease. This rearrangement joins TRBV28 to TRBJ1-2, with a weak D call TRBD1 (5 bases). Material: peripheral blood. CDR3 DNA: TGTGCCACCAAACAGGCCCTCTATGGCTACACCTTC. It codes for CATKQALYGYTF.